This TCR beta chain was obtained from a study of cytomegalovirus exposure and HLA in healthy donors. Despite likely unrecorded immune exposures, the donors were nominally healthy at the time of sampling. The PCR used 60 Vbeta and 13 Jbeta primers. Generated by immunoSEQ multiplex PCR, the TCRdb table keeps only in-frame clones and is missing some. Of fewer than 200,000 clones listed, 80% to 90% are singletons. As to this clone: What it binds is not known.

The study, taken as a whole, reports: As a later analysis showed, several of the most significant clusters appeared to be linked to common viral pathogens. There were reportedly fewer N-insertions in an Asian-associated ancestry cluster than the approximately 670-donor mean, in a later analysis. There were some public TCRs occurring in many donors, but most TCR sequences were rare.

Germline V gives CDR1 SGHRS, CDR2 YFSETQ. After removal of 0 bases from V and 8 bases from J, the junction contained 12 bases not matched to a gene. The CDR3 is made up of 17 amino acids. This chain joins TRBV5-1 and TRBJ2-1; 9 nucleotides agree with TRBD2. This receptor was taken from a man in his forties or fifties in good health and CMV-seropositive. Sequences were obtained from PBMCs. The CDR3: CASSLADLAGRAYEQFF. The CDR3 DNA reads as TGCGCCAGCAGCTTGGCGGACCTAGCGGGGAGAGCTTATGAGCAGTTCTTC.